These 13 T cell receptor beta chains came from one sample sequenced in a study of T cell repertoires in cytomegalovirus infection. One entry per CDR3 protein results from TCRdb running MiXCR on the reads. The repertoire holds approximately 1,000,000 distinct CDR3 sequences, with around 29% as singletons. These receptors' targets are unknown. The input for sequencing was cultured CD8+ T cells from PBMCs, taken from culture after CMV antigen stimulation. The receptors were gathered from a human donor in good health (CMV status not recorded). Some clones in this sample may be carry-over from other donors' samples.

The rearrangement links TRBV27 to TRBJ2-7; perhaps D is TRBD1 or TRBD2 (5 bases each). The CDR3 runs to 15 residues. The germline gives CDR1 MNHEY, CDR2 SMNVEV (reference sequence). Trimming took 5 bases from V and 6 from J, leaving 20 bases between them. This CDR3 is CASSPRDPRVSEQYF. CDR3 coding DNA: TGTGCCAGCAGTCCTCGGGACCCTAGGGTCTCCGAGCAGTACTTC.

The table lists this clonotype with many counts. V is TRBV7-8 and J is TRBJ1-1; 8 bases map to TRBD1. With V trimmed by 3 bases and J by 0 bases, 3 bases remained unmatched. The CDR3 totals 15 residues. Per the germline V gene, CDR1 is SGHVS and CDR2 is FQNEAQ. The CDR3 DNA is TGTGCCAGCAGCTTTTACAGGGGGATGAACACTGAAGCTTTCTTT. Translation gives CASSFYRGMNTEAFF.

The rearrangement links TRBV7-8 to TRBJ1-2, with unresolved D. The V gene lost 1 base and the J gene lost 7 bases, with 19 bases spanning the gap. CDR3 size: 16 residues. Germline-derived CDR1 and CDR2 are SGHVS and FQNEAQ. CDR3 in DNA: TGTGCCAGCAGCTTAGAGTTAAGTGGGTACCCCTCTGGCTACACCTTC. Translating it yields CASSLELSGYPSGYTF.

This clonotype was detected a few times. The gene calls are TRBV12-3 or TRBV12-4 and TRBJ1-2; a weak D match, TRBD1 (5 bases). There are 13 residues in the CDR3. Trimming removed 6 bases at V and 4 bases at J, with 12 bases between. The CDR3 nucleotides read TGTGCCAGCAGCTACGACAGCTTCTATGGCTACACCTTC. Translated, it gives CASSYDSFYGYTF.

This rearrangement joins TRBV20-1 to TRBJ1-1; TRBD1 might be the D (6 bases). Germline CDR1 DFQATT, CDR2 SNEGSKA (reference sequence). This CDR3 contains 11 residues. The V and J ends lost 6 bases and 11 bases respectively, with 16 bases between them. The CDR3, as DNA: TGCAGTGCCAAATGGGGGCATATCGCTTTCTTT. This gives the protein CSAKWGHIAFF.

Only a few counts were recorded for this clonotype. The gene calls are TRBV13 and TRBJ2-2, with 9 bases identical to TRBD1. V dropped 5 bases and J dropped 4; count of bases not matched to a gene: 17. CDR1 and CDR2 from the germline V gene are PRHDT and FYEKMQ (reference sequence). The length of the CDR3 is 19 residues. The CDR3 is CASSPRDLTGGAVTGELFF. The CDR3 nucleotides are TGTGCCAGCAGCCCTAGGGACCTCACAGGGGGCGCGGTCACCGGGGAGCTGTTTTTT.

The chain couples TRBV5-5 to TRBJ2-5; a weak D match, TRBD2 (5 bases). The CDR3 is 15 residues long. Trimming pared 2 bases from V and 5 bases from J, leaving 16 bases between. CDR1 is SGHKS and CDR2 is YYEKEE in the germline V gene (reference sequence). CDR3 region: CASSFQWEAVETQYF. CDR3 nucleotide sequence: TGTGCCAGCAGCTTTCAGTGGGAAGCGGTTGAGACCCAGTACTTC.

The gene calls are TRBV12-3 or TRBV12-4 and TRBJ2-3; 14 positions match TRBD2. The CDR3 length is 16 residues. V lost 4 bases and J lost 9; bases outside the gene matches: 9. For the CDR3, the DNA is TGTGCCAGCAGTTCAATGACTAGCGGGGGGGCCCCGACGCAGTATTTT. Its protein product is CASSSMTSGGAPTQYF.

The chain carries TRBV6-6 and TRBJ2-3, with unresolved D. CDR1 is MNHNY, CDR2 SVGAGI, per germline (reference sequence). V lost 3 bases and J lost 4, with 20 bases in between. This CDR3 is built from 17 residues. The DNA of the CDR3 is TGTGCCAGCAGTTATTTCCCCGGCCCAGGCCCCCCAGATACGCAGTATTTT. As protein: CASSYFPGPGPPDTQYF.

This clonotype appeared many times. The chain recombines TRBV27 with TRBJ2-1; D is perhaps TRBD1 or TRBD2 (5 bases each). Trimming stripped 6 bases from V and 2 bases from J, with 11 bases between. Germline CDR1 reads MNHEY; CDR2 reads SMNVEV (reference sequence). The CDR3 extends over 14 amino acids. The DNA for the CDR3 is TGTGCCAGCAGCTTAAGAGGGGCCTACAATGAGCAGTTCTTC. Translated, it gives CASSLRGAYNEQFF.

The V and J genes are TRBV5-1 and TRBJ2-5; 9 nucleotides agree with TRBD2. In germline, CDR1 is SGHRS, CDR2 YFSETQ. The CDR3 runs to 15 residues. Germline trimming cut 4 bases from V and 5 bases from J; bases unmatched to any gene: 9. The CDR3 DNA is TGCGCCAGCAGCCCCGAGTCTAGCGGGGCCGAGACCCAGTACTTC. Translating it yields CASSPESSGAETQYF.

This clonotype has only a few counts. The chain uses TRBV19 and TRBJ1-2; D is undetermined. CDR3 length: 10 residues. Trimming cost V 10 bases and J 3 bases, with 6 bases left between them. Germline CDR1 and CDR2: LNHDA and SQIVND (reference sequence). DNA of the CDR3: TGTGCCACCCAGGACTATGGCTACACCTTC. This codes for CATQDYGYTF.

This clonotype was seen a handful of times. The genes are TRBV6-2 or TRBV6-3 and TRBJ2-2, with D possibly TRBD2 on 5 matching bases. Germline CDR1 reads MNHEY; CDR2 reads SVGEGT. V gave up 4 bases and J gave up 2 bases, with 11 bases separating them. CDR3 size: 15 residues. The CDR3 nucleotides read TGTGCCAGCAGTTCGTATCCTAGCAACACCGGGGAGCTGTTTTTT. Protein product: CASSSYPSNTGELFF.